A single T cell receptor beta chain is shown here with its context. The data were taken from a study of blood T cell repertoires in COVID-19. Source study methods: Scientists estimated how many nucleated cells there were by amplifying reference gene primers. Sequencing was performed with immunoSEQ multiplex PCR; in TCRdb, only in-frame clones are kept and a portion is missing. The V and J calls and the clone size are those of that table, but D and trimming were determined from the DNA. The data contain about 170,000 clones, roughly nine tenths of them singletons. The CDR3 is 15 residues long. Losses at the gene ends were 6 bases for V and 2 bases for J; bases not matched to a gene: 5. Germline V gene data show CDR1 as LNHDA and CDR2 as SQIVND (reference sequence).

This chain uses TRBV19 with TRBJ2-1, with 9 bases identical to TRBD2. The receptor was isolated from a man aged 55 to 70 with acute or convalescent COVID-19. Material: peripheral blood. CDR3 loop: CASRRLAEPYNEQFF. The CDR3 coding sequence is TGTGCCAGTAGGAGACTAGCGGAACCCTACAATGAGCAGTTCTTC. Using reference TRBV19 and TRBJ2-1 for the parts outside the CDR3, the full variable domain is DGGITQSPKYLFRKEGQNVTLSCEQNLNHDAMYWYRQDPGQGLRLIYYSQIVNDFQKGDIAEGYSVSREKKESFPLTVTSAQKNPTAFYLCASRRLAEPYNEQFFGPGTRLTVL.